Below, 5 T cell receptor beta chains from the same sample are listed, as sequenced in a study of OX40 agonist ivuxolimab in advanced cancers. TCRdb keeps only in-frame clones here, not all; method: immunoSEQ multiplex PCR. This sample has 20,000 or so clones; 85% to 90% occur once, and the top ten carry 35% to 45%. This material consisted of CD4+ or CD8+ T cells sorted from blood, taken in a trial of the OX40 agonist ivuxolimab. Receptor source: an adult with an advanced solid tumor such as melanoma, head and neck, liver or kidney cancer.

The CDR3 DNA reads TGTGCCAGCAGCTTATCGTCGACAGATACGCAGTATTTT. Translating gives CASSLSSTDTQYF. The genes are TRBV7-9 and TRBJ2-3; D is unresolved. Germline V lookup: CDR1 SEHNR, CDR2 FQNEAQ (reference sequence). V was pared by 2 bases and J by 3 bases, with 6 bases between. The CDR3 contains 13 residues.

The chain is built from TRBV5-5 and TRBJ1-1; D remains ambiguous. The CDR3 loop spans 12 amino acids. V was shortened by 4 bases and J by 6 bases, with 10 bases between the two germline ends. Germline CDR1 SGHKS, CDR2 YYEKEE (reference sequence). CDR3 protein: CASSPSPPEAFF. CDR3 DNA sequence: TGTGCCAGCAGCCCCAGTCCCCCTGAAGCTTTCTTT.

This rearrangement joins TRBV5-6 to TRBJ2-1, with D hard to call. The CDR3 totals 15 residues. Germline CDR1 SGHDT, CDR2 YYEEEE. V gave up 0 bases and J gave up 2 bases, with 9 bases separating them. CDR3 loop: CASSLGHEAYNEQFF. For the CDR3, the DNA is TGTGCCAGCAGCTTGGGGCACGAGGCCTACAATGAGCAGTTCTTC.

The chain carries TRBV7-6 and TRBJ2-1, with 12 bases lining up with TRBD1. The CDR3 runs to 18 residues. J was trimmed by 5 bases and V by 1 base; bases with no gene match: 9. CDR1 is SGHVS and CDR2 is FNYEAQ in the germline V gene. CDR3 coding DNA: TGTGCCAGCAGCTTAGTGGGACAGGGGGCGGGAGCCCACAATGAGCAGTTCTTC. It is translated as CASSLVGQGAGAHNEQFF.

The rearrangement links TRBV5-1 to TRBJ1-5, with D possibly being TRBD1 (5 bases). The CDR3 loop spans 13 amino acids. V was cut by 2 bases and J by 4 bases, with 7 bases left in between. Germline-derived CDR1 and CDR2 are SGHRS and YFSETQ. CDR3: CASSFEGNQPQHF. In DNA form, the CDR3 reads TGCGCCAGCAGCTTTGAGGGGAATCAGCCCCAGCATTTT. Supplemented by reference TRBV5-1 and TRBJ1-5, the full variable domain reads KAGVTQTPRYLIKTRGQQVTLSCSPISGHRSVSWYQQTPGQGLQFLFEYFSETQRNKGNFPGRFSGRQFSNSRSEMNVSTLELGDSALYLCASSFEGNQPQHFGDGTRLSIL.